This T cell receptor (beta chain) was captured in a study of T cell responses to AZD1222 COVID-19 vaccine. Whole-study findings and limits: After the peak T cell response, and only then, were repertoires sampled. There were vaccine-associated CD4 TCRs across spike, dominant at 160-218 and 743-854. Regions left unmutated in variants are reportedly the target of nearly half of spike-specific TCRs.

V gave up 3 bases and J gave up 6 bases, with 8 bases separating them. Germline V gives CDR1 SGHTA, CDR2 FQGTGA. This CDR3 spans 13 amino acids. With respect to this clone: Its antigen is currently unknown.

TCRdb's copy holds only in-frame clones and misses some; the assay was immunoSEQ multiplex PCR. This sample has some 190,000 clones; 80% to 90% occur once, and the top ten carry approximately 6.9%. This receptor was taken from an adult in good health. The sequenced sample was peripheral blood, obtained on day 0 of AZD1222 vaccination. The gene calls are TRBV7-3 and TRBJ2-2; D gene unclear. The CDR3 DNA reads as TGTGCCAGCAGCTTTGTTGGTCCCGGGGAGCTGTTTTTT. Protein: CASSFVGPGELFF.